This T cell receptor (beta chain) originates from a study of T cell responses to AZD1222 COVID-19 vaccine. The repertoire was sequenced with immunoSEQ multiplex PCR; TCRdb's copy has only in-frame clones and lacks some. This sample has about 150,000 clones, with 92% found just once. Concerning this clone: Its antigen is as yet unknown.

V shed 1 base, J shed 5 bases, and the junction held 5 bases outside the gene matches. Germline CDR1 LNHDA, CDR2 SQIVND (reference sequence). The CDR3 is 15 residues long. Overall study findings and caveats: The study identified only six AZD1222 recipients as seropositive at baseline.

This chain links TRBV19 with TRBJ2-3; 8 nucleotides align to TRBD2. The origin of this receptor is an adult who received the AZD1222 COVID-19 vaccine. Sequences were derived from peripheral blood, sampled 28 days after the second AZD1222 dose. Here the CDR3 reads CASSIAGGHLDTQYF. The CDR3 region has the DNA TGTGCCAGTAGTATAGCGGGAGGGCACCTAGATACGCAGTATTTT.